The clone carrying this T cell receptor beta chain has a single count. Its specificity is not known. Autoimmune disease history or systemic immunosuppression meant exclusion. Collection of blood occurred at baseline, at cycle 4 day 1, and at cycle 7 day 1. The data derive from a study of OX40 agonist ivuxolimab in advanced cancers. Points from the study as a whole: Researchers report that CD8+ T cells had, on average, more expanded clones than CD4+. There were also nonresponders showing low normalized T-cell clonal expansion.

Germline CDR1 and CDR2: MNHEY and SVGAGI. Trimming took 8 bases from V and 3 from J, leaving 14 bases between them. The CDR3 totals 13 residues. Method: immunoSEQ multiplex PCR; TCRdb's copy keeps in-frame clones and lacks some. The sample carries tens of thousands of clones, 80% recorded once. The V and J genes are TRBV6-5 and TRBJ2-7, with D perhaps matching TRBD2 (6 bases). The source material was CD4+ or CD8+ T cells sorted from blood, sampled in a trial of the OX40 agonist ivuxolimab. The TCR sequence derives from an adult with an advanced solid tumor such as melanoma, head and neck, liver or kidney cancer. As DNA, the CDR3 is TGTGCCAGCGCTATGGGCGGGAACTACGAGCAGTACTTC. Translated: CASAMGGNYEQYF.